The rows below give T cell receptor beta chains drawn from one sample of a study of blood T cell repertoires in COVID-19. Only in-frame clones appear in the TCRdb table, and some are missing; sequencing was by immunoSEQ multiplex PCR. The repertoire has some 150,000 clones, about nine tenths of them found once; the top ten carry under 3%. The sequencing input was peripheral blood. The receptor source for this set is a man aged 50-59 years with active COVID-19. Each CDR3 is given with its conserved first and last residue.

length: 15; V: TRBV11-2; CDR3: CASSRSGTGFNEQFF
length: 14; V: TRBV7-9; CDR3: CASSPAGRSETQYF
length: 13; V: TRBV9; CDR3: CASSAMTDGEQFF
length: 14; V: TRBV5-1; CDR3: CASSPSPGNYGYTF
length: 14; V: TRBV7-2; CDR3: CASSSFRSGNTIYF
length: 18; V: TRBV5-1; CDR3: CASSATLAGGPASETQYF
length: 17; V: TRBV18; CDR3: CASSPEQLRGPTDTQYF
length: 14; V: TRBV3-1/TRBV3-2; CDR3: CASSQGQGARGYTF
length: 12; V: TRBV12-3/TRBV12-4; CDR3: CASSLERYGYTF
length: 16; V: TRBV18; CDR3: CASSPRSGVDNQPQHF
length: 17; V: TRBV5-6; CDR3: CASSKDTKGSYNSPLHF
length: 15; V: TRBV2; CDR3: CASSLFSGGSYEQYF
length: 14; V: TRBV11-3; CDR3: CASSLQRLGNEQFF
length: 15; V: TRBV9; CDR3: CASSAVGGSDEKLFF
length: 15; V: TRBV7-2; CDR3: CASSARALRGGEQYF
length: 14; V: TRBV7-9; CDR3: CASSYGTGGNEQFF
length: 14; V: TRBV6-5; CDR3: CASSLGQGNSPLHF
length: 13; V: TRBV10-3; CDR3: CAISVAGFTEAFF
length: 16; V: TRBV5-1; CDR3: CASSLMVGRGNTEAFF
length: 16; V: TRBV4-3; CDR3: CASSQEHAGGGETQYF
length: 16; V: TRBV7-8; CDR3: CASSLRGQGARTEAFF
length: 15; V: TRBV10-3; CDR3: CAISLREETGTEAFF
length: 13; V: TRBV6-1; CDR3: CASSERDRDGYTF
length: 17; V: TRBV5-6; CDR3: CASSLQLVDRANEKLFF
length: 15; V: TRBV27; CDR3: CASSTNRGYNYGYTF
length: 13; V: TRBV11-1; CDR3: CASSFPGGREQYF
length: 15; V: TRBV6-2/TRBV6-3; CDR3: CASSSGTTGLETQYF
length: 14; V: TRBV5-6; CDR3: CASSLRGGPDTQYF
length: 17; V: TRBV4-1; CDR3: CASSQVKVAGKADTQYF
length: 13; V: TRBV30; CDR3: CAWSLNRDNEQFF
length: 13; V: TRBV6-1; CDR3: CASSEAGQLGYTF
length: 14; V: TRBV24-1; CDR3: CATTRVGGHTEAFF
length: 12; V: TRBV6-5; CDR3: CASTESTGELFF
length: 14; V: TRBV5-8; CDR3: CASSPDRGDRGYTF
length: 17; V: TRBV5-6; CDR3: CASSLVLRQGSPDTQYF
length: 16; V: TRBV3-1/TRBV3-2; CDR3: CASGGTSGGVSYEQYF
length: 15; V: TRBV2; CDR3: CASSETGTSINEQFF
length: 13; V: TRBV2; CDR3: CASSEVATYEQYF
length: 14; V: TRBV21-1; CDR3: CASRSHRGLSPLHF
length: 15; V: TRBV3-1/TRBV3-2; CDR3: CASSQGQSSKETQYF
length: 17; V: TRBV9; CDR3: CASSVGGGLATRDEQFF
length: 17; V: TRBV10-2; CDR3: CARDPRQGPSSNYGYTF
length: 16; V: TRBV14; CDR3: CASSQFPGTYNRGAFF
length: 14; V: TRBV6-6; CDR3: CASSYVAGGGTQYF
length: 14; V: TRBV4-2; CDR3: CASSQDWGGREAFF
length: 14; V: TRBV5-1; CDR3: CASRPGLHTDTQYF
length: 16; V: TRBV7-6; CDR3: CASSLGGGVSYNEQFF
length: 16; V: TRBV18; CDR3: CASSPPGEVYNSPLHF
length: 17; V: TRBV7-6; CDR3: CASSPGGPEKAGNTIYF
length: 21; V: TRBV12-5; CDR3: CASGLVRGGLAGDLAKNIQYF
length: 15; V: TRBV5-1; CDR3: CASSVGTSASYEQYF
length: 14; V: TRBV6-5; CDR3: CASSTGGSGNTIYF
length: 16; V: TRBV7-7; CDR3: CASSLSFAGGLNEQFF
length: 12; V: TRBV12-3/TRBV12-4; CDR3: CASSLGATGYTF
length: 16; V: TRBV6-5; CDR3: CASSYSTRGGIGEQYF
length: 18; V: TRBV7-8; CDR3: CASSLVILRGSYNSPLHF
length: 17; V: TRBV11-2; CDR3: CASSLSPLGGPGNTIYF
length: 15; V: TRBV18; CDR3: CASSPRDSGHYEQYF
length: 19; V: TRBV7-9; CDR3: CASSLVLSSVLAVDYEQYF